This T cell receptor (beta chain) was identified during a study of blood T cells in healthy people across ages. Study outcomes and limitations: Relative to aged donors, long-lived donors carried more naive CD4+ cells and displayed higher diversity. Correlation between TCR beta diversity and naive T cell percentage was strong.

To note about this clonotype: Its target is unknown.

The authors ran a second PCR of roughly 7 to 11 cycles using a sample-barcoded 5' primer and a J-beta primer mix. A single record per CDR3 protein comes from TCRdb applying MiXCR to the 5' RACE reads. The table lists approximately 1.5 million distinct CDR3 sequences, around 35% of them singletons. The source is a young woman in good health. Sequencing used blood.

Written as DNA, the CDR3 is TGTGCCAGCAGTTTAAGAGCCGGGGCTCGGTCAGCTTTCTTT. Amino acids: CASSLRAGARSAFF. This chain uses TRBV12-3 or TRBV12-4 with TRBJ1-1; D is possibly TRBD1 (5 bases). V dropped 2 bases and J dropped 10 bases, with 17 bases sitting between them. CDR3 size: 14 residues.